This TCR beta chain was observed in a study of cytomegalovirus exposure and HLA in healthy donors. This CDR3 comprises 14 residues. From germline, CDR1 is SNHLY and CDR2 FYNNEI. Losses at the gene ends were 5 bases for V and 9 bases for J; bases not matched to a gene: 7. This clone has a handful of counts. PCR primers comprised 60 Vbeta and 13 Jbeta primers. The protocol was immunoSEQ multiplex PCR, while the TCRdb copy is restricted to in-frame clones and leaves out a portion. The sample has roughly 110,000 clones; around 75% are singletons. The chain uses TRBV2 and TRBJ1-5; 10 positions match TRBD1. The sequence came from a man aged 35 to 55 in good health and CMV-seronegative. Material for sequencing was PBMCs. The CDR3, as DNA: TGTGCCAGCAGTTCCGGGACAGGGGCCCGGCCCCAGCATTTT. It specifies CASSSGTGARPQHF.